This is a list of T cell receptor beta chains from one sample in a study of blood T cells in healthy people across ages. Each CDR3 protein gets one entry after TCRdb re-called the 5' RACE reads with MiXCR. The top ten clones hold approximately 20% of a sample with about 1 million distinct CDR3 sequences, around 43% of them seen once. Input material: blood. All receptors come from a woman aged 60-75 years in good health. The CDR3 runs from the conserved cysteine through the conserved F or W. A D gene is named only where the DNA matches it firmly. Expanded clones get a size class; other rows say once, few or many, or leave the size out.

j_gene	d_gene	abundance	v_gene	CDR3aa	CDR3nt
TRBJ1-1	.	.	TRBV6-5	CASSDSAGNTEAFF	TGTGCCAGCAGTGACTCGGCAGGGAACACTGAAGCTTTCTTT
TRBJ1-5	.	few	TRBV29-1	CSVQMGVDQPQHF	TGCAGCGTCCAAATGGGGGTTGACCAGCCCCAGCATTTT
TRBJ1-4	.	.	TRBV18	CASQRGSGEKLFF	TGTGCCAGCCAAAGGGGATCCGGTGAAAAACTGTTTTTT
TRBJ2-7	.	once	TRBV21-1	CASSKRGQDQYEQYF	TGTGCCAGCAGCAAACGCGGACAGGACCAATACGAGCAGTACTTC
TRBJ1-1	.	.	TRBV14	CASSRRQGWTEAFF	TGTGCCAGCAGCCGCAGGCAGGGCTGGACTGAAGCTTTCTTT
TRBJ2-7	TRBD2	.	TRBV6-4	CASSDSSRFGGRWVYNEQYF	TGTGCCAGCAGTGACTCGAGTCGGTTTGGCGGGAGATGGGTCTACAATGAGCAGTACTTC
TRBJ2-1	.	few	TRBV20-1	CSARDAFGTRSYNEQFF	TGCAGTGCTAGAGATGCTTTCGGGACTCGCTCCTACAATGAGCAGTTCTTC
TRBJ2-7	TRBD2	many	TRBV7-2	CASSSQPGLGYEQYF	TGTGCCAGCAGCTCGCAACCGGGACTAGGTTACGAGCAGTACTTC
TRBJ2-1	TRBD2	.	TRBV6-4	CASSGRLAGVSRQFF	TGTGCCAGCAGCGGTAGACTAGCGGGAGTCTCCCGGCAGTTCTTC
TRBJ2-1	TRBD2	few	TRBV15	CATSRAEFSGRAGEQFF	TGTGCCACCAGCAGAGCAGAATTCAGCGGGAGGGCCGGAGAGCAGTTCTTC
TRBJ2-5	TRBD1	.	TRBV13	CASSRQGGKTQYF	TGTGCCAGCAGCCGACAGGGGGGGAAGACCCAGTACTTC
TRBJ2-7	.	.	TRBV11-2	CASSLSACEQYF	TGTGCCAGCAGCTTATCCGCCTGCGAGCAGTACTTC
TRBJ2-5	.	many	TRBV29-1	CSVLRHPGETQYF	TGCAGCGTTTTGCGACACCCAGGGGAGACCCAGTACTTC
TRBJ2-6	.	.	TRBV27	CASSKLDSHSGANVLTF	TGTGCCAGCAGCAAGCTGGACAGCCACTCTGGGGCCAACGTCCTGACTTTC
TRBJ2-1	TRBD1	.	TRBV27	CASSTQDRGPHFYNEQFF	TGTGCCAGCAGTACACAGGACAGGGGGCCCCATTTTTACAATGAGCAGTTCTTC
TRBJ2-3	.	.	TRBV24-1	CATSDTDTQYF	TGTGCCACCAGTGATACAGATACGCAGTATTTT
TRBJ2-1	TRBD2	.	TRBV14	CASSQGGGRLGNEQFF	TGTGCCAGCAGCCAAGGCGGGGGGCGCCTCGGCAATGAGCAGTTCTTC
TRBJ2-5	.	few	TRBV9	CASSVGFTGGTQETQYF	TGTGCCAGCAGCGTAGGCTTCACTGGCGGGACTCAAGAGACCCAGTACTTC
TRBJ2-5	.	few	TRBV3-1	CASSQDPVGRETQYF	TGTGCCAGCAGCCAAGATCCCGTGGGCAGAGAGACCCAGTACTTC
TRBJ2-7	.	.	TRBV7-9	CASSLDTLYEQYF	TGTGCCAGCAGCTTAGATACCCTATACGAGCAGTACTTC
TRBJ2-2	.	.	TRBV12-3/TRBV12-4	CASSLSGPNTGELFF	TGTGCCAGCAGTTTGAGCGGACCTAACACCGGGGAGCTGTTTTTT
TRBJ2-5	.	few	TRBV6-6	CASNAFEGGQETQYF	TGTGCCAGCAATGCCTTCGAGGGGGGCCAAGAGACCCAGTACTTC
TRBJ2-7	TRBD2	few	TRBV5-1	CASSSLAGAGYEQYF	TGCGCCAGCAGCTCTTTAGCGGGAGCGGGCTACGAGCAGTACTTC
TRBJ2-3	.	few	TRBV5-1	CASSLNRDTDTQYF	TGCGCCAGCAGCTTGAACAGGGACACAGATACGCAGTATTTT
TRBJ2-1	.	few	TRBV20-1	CSADGDNEQFF	TGCAGTGCAGACGGGGACAATGAGCAGTTCTTC
TRBJ2-5	TRBD2	.	TRBV20-1	CRVRQREPQETQYF	TGCAGAGTCAGACAGCGGGAGCCTCAAGAGACCCAGTACTTC
TRBJ2-1	TRBD2	few	TRBV15	CATSPGTSGSYNEQFF	TGTGCCACCAGCCCCGGGACTAGCGGGAGCTACAATGAGCAGTTCTTC
TRBJ1-2	.	.	TRBV20-1	CSARTGVIGYTF	TGCAGTGCTAGAACCGGAGTAATTGGCTACACCTTC
TRBJ2-3	.	.	TRBV12-3/TRBV12-4	CASSLGGEGTDTQYF	TGTGCCAGCAGTTTAGGTGGAGAGGGCACAGATACGCAGTATTTT
TRBJ1-2	.	.	TRBV6-1	CASSEGRGQRPSNYGYTF	TGTGCCAGCAGCGAGGGGAGAGGACAGAGGCCTAGTAACTATGGCTACACCTTC
TRBJ2-5	TRBD1	.	TRBV11-2	CASSLGLGTDNEQYF	TGTGCCAGCAGCTTAGGGTTAGGGACAGACAATGAGCAGTACTTC
TRBJ2-5	.	.	TRBV20-1	CSERDPKETQYF	TGCAGTGAACGGGACCCCAAAGAGACCCAGTACTTC
TRBJ2-7	.	.	TRBV15	CAASPEVAGQSSYEQYF	TGTGCCGCCAGTCCCGAAGTCGCAGGCCAGAGCTCCTACGAGCAGTACTTC
TRBJ2-7	TRBD2	.	TRBV20-1	CSATSGTSGRAWEQYF	TGCAGTGCTACTTCCGGGACTAGCGGGAGGGCCTGGGAGCAGTACTTC
TRBJ1-5	TRBD1	.	TRBV20-1	CSAKDRGYSNQPQHF	TGCAGTGCTAAGGACAGGGGCTATAGCAATCAGCCCCAGCATTTT
TRBJ2-7	.	.	TRBV30	CAWVQGASGVSYEQYF	TGTGCCTGGGTACAGGGGGCTAGCGGGGTCTCCTACGAGCAGTACTTC
TRBJ2-7	.	.	TRBV12-3/TRBV12-4	CASSLSTGNEQYF	TGTGCCAGCAGTCTCTCGACCGGAAACGAGCAGTACTTC
TRBJ2-3	.	few	TRBV7-6	CASSLSNGFTDTQYF	TGTGCCAGCAGCTTATCTAACGGGTTCACAGATACGCAGTATTTT
TRBJ2-7	.	.	TRBV5-1	CASSPTWAGFNEQYF	TGCGCCAGCAGCCCCACGTGGGCAGGGTTCAACGAGCAGTACTTC
TRBJ2-3	TRBD2	few	TRBV24-1	CATSDFPRTSGRTDTQYF	TGTGCCACCAGTGATTTCCCGCGGACTAGCGGGAGAACAGATACGCAGTATTTT
TRBJ1-1	.	.	TRBV6-5	CASSYSQLNTEAFF	TGTGCCAGCAGTTACTCCCAGCTGAACACTGAAGCTTTCTTT
TRBJ2-7	.	few	TRBV29-1	CSVEGGRARGEQYF	TGCAGCGTTGAAGGTGGGAGGGCGAGGGGGGAGCAGTACTTC
TRBJ2-7	.	.	TRBV28	CASSFGPTYEQYF	TGTGCCAGCAGTTTTGGTCCTACCTACGAGCAGTACTTC
TRBJ1-2	TRBD1	.	TRBV5-1	CASSQQGAWGYTF	TGCGCCAGCAGCCAACAGGGGGCGTGGGGCTACACCTTC
TRBJ2-7	.	few	TRBV28	CASHRGKRSLYEQYF	TGTGCCAGCCACCGAGGGAAGCGGTCCCTCTACGAGCAGTACTTC
TRBJ1-2	.	.	TRBV2	CASSEELTANYGYTF	TGTGCCAGCAGTGAAGAGTTGACAGCTAACTATGGCTACACCTTC
TRBJ2-3	TRBD2	.	TRBV20-1	CSAPRARTSGSTADTQYF	TGCAGTGCACCCCGAGCTCGGACTAGCGGGAGTACCGCAGATACGCAGTATTTT
TRBJ2-7	TRBD2	few	TRBV5-1	CASRGTSGRDEQYF	TGCGCCAGCAGAGGGACTAGCGGGAGAGATGAGCAGTACTTC
TRBJ2-5	.	.	TRBV6-6	CASSFRAGTETQYF	TGTGCCAGCAGCTTCCGAGCTGGGACAGAGACCCAGTACTTC
TRBJ2-1	TRBD2	.	TRBV6-2/TRBV6-3	CASSLPPGGLAIREQSF	TGTGCCAGCAGCCTCCCCCCGGGGGGACTAGCAATCCGGGAGCAGTCCTTC